The 10 T cell receptor beta chains below come from one sample, sequenced in a study of T-cell reconstitution after alpha-beta-depleted transplantation in children. TCRbeta library construction was performed incorporating unique molecular identifiers. TCRdb recomputed calls from the PCR reads with MiXCR, one row per CDR3 protein. Of about 580,000 distinct CDR3 sequences listed, over 25% are singletons. This specimen consisted of PBMCs, obtained before TCRalphabeta/CD19-depleted stem cell transplant. The receptors were sampled from a boy less than two years old with Wiskott-Aldrich syndrome, due to receive a stem cell transplant.

This clonotype occurred a few times. The chain has TRBV12-3 or TRBV12-4 and TRBJ1-1; TRBD1 matches 9 bases. The junction had 8 bases not matched to a gene; V was cut back by 6 bases and J by 0 bases. The CDR3 runs 16 residues. The CDR3 reads CASSRRDRVMNTEAFF. The CDR3 DNA follows: TGTGCCAGCAGCCGTAGGGACAGGGTGATGAACACTGAAGCTTTCTTT.

The genes are TRBV20-1 and TRBJ1-3, with a weak D call TRBD1 (6 bases). Germline loops: CDR1 DFQATT, CDR2 SNEGSKA (reference sequence). Trimming pared 0 bases from V and 3 bases from J, leaving 15 bases between. The CDR3 is made up of 16 amino acids. The DNA of the CDR3 is TGCAGTGCTAGAGATACCCTCAGGGGAGGTGGAAACACCATATATTTT. It is translated as CSARDTLRGGGNTIYF.

The chain carries TRBV25-1 and TRBJ2-7; no clear D gene. Per the germline V gene, CDR1 is MGHDK and CDR2 is SYGVNS. The CDR3 covers 12 residues. V was trimmed by 3 bases and J by 5 bases, leaving 8 bases between them. CDR3 loop: CASSDYGNEQYF. The CDR3 DNA sequence: TGTGCCAGCAGTGATTATGGGAACGAGCAGTACTTC.

This chain links TRBV21-1 with TRBJ1-6; the table calls TRBD1, which could not be checked here. TRBV21-1 is classified as a pseudogene. The CDR3 extends over 14 amino acids. This CDR3 is CARTGTGMNSPLHF. CDR3 DNA sequence: TGTGCCAGGACAGGGACAGGGATGAATTCACCCCTCCACTTT.

This clonotype was counted only a few times. This chain connects TRBV6-1 to TRBJ2-7, with TRBD2 matching over 9 bases. In germline, CDR1 is MNHNS, CDR2 SASEGT. Germline trimming cut 6 bases from V and 4 bases from J; bases unmatched to any gene: 4. This CDR3 contains 13 residues. This chain's CDR3 is CASSRLADYEQYF. Written as DNA, the CDR3 is TGTGCCAGCAGCCGACTAGCGGATTACGAGCAGTACTTC.

This chain joins TRBV5-1 and TRBJ2-3; a possible D gene is TRBD2 (6 bases). V lost 2 bases to trimming and J lost 0 bases, with 19 bases between them. The germline CDR1 and CDR2 sequences are SGHRS and YFSETQ. This CDR3 contains 18 residues. In DNA, the CDR3 is TGCGCCAGCAGCTTTAGCGGAGCTCTTACTTTCAGCACAGATACGCAGTATTTT. It translates to CASSFSGALTFSTDTQYF. Variable domain in full (rest from reference TRBV5-1 and TRBJ2-3): KAGVTQTPRYLIKTRGQQVTLSCSPISGHRSVSWYQQTPGQGLQFLFEYFSETQRNKGNFPGRFSGRQFSNSRSEMNVSTLELGDSALYLCASSFSGALTFSTDTQYFGPGTRLTVL.

The chain uses TRBV7-2 and TRBJ1-1, with D possibly being TRBD1 (6 bases). CDR1 SGHTA and CDR2 FQGNSA come from the germline V gene. V dropped 1 base and J dropped 0 bases, with 18 bases sitting between them. This CDR3 contains 18 residues. CDR3 sequence reads: CASSLVRGAGRMNTEAFF. Here the CDR3 DNA reads TGTGCCAGCAGCTTAGTGCGGGGGGCAGGGCGCATGAACACTGAAGCTTTCTTT.

V usage is TRBV29-1 and J usage is TRBJ2-5, with D unclear. The CDR3 extends over 12 amino acids. V dropped 4 bases and J dropped 2 bases, with 8 bases sitting between them. Germline CDR1 is SQVTM and CDR2 is ANQGSEA. The CDR3 DNA reads as TGCAGCGTTGTCCGGATACAAGAGACCCAGTACTTC. Translated, it gives CSVVRIQETQYF.

The chain employs TRBV12-3 or TRBV12-4 and TRBJ2-3, with D perhaps matching TRBD1 or TRBD2 (5 bases each). The CDR3 length is 16 residues. V shed 7 bases and J shed 6 bases, with 23 bases lying between them. The CDR3 DNA follows: TGTGCCAGCATCTCCATGGAGGCAGGGCTTGGGGATACGCAGTATTTT. Its protein is CASISMEAGLGDTQYF.

The CDR3 coding sequence is TGCGCCAGCAGCCATCCGGGACTAGGGTCTTACGAGCAGTACTTC. This codes for CASSHPGLGSYEQYF. The chain couples TRBV5-1 to TRBJ2-7, with TRBD2 matching 8 bases. The germline V gene encodes CDR1 SGHRS and CDR2 YFSETQ. This CDR3 comprises 15 residues. V gave up 4 bases and J gave up 4 bases; unmatched junction bases: 10. Combining the CDR3 with reference TRBV5-1 and TRBJ2-7 gives the whole variable domain KAGVTQTPRYLIKTRGQQVTLSCSPISGHRSVSWYQQTPGQGLQFLFEYFSETQRNKGNFPGRFSGRQFSNSRSEMNVSTLELGDSALYLCASSHPGLGSYEQYFGPGTRLTVT.